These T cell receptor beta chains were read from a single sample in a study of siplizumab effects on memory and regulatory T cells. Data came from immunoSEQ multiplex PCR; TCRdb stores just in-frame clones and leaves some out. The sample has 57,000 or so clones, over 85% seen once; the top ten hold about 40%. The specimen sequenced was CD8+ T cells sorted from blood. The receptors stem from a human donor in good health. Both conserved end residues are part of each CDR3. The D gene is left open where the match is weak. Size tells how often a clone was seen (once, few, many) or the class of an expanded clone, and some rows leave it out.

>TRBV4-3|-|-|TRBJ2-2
CASSQVSDPDTGELFF
TGCGCCAGCAGCCAAGTCTCTGATCCGGACACCGGGGAGCTGTTTTTT
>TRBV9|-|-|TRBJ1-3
CASSKRPGESGNTIYF
TGTGCCAGCAGCAAGAGACCCGGGGAGTCTGGAAACACCATATATTTT
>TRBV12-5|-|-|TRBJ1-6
CASGTTLGGNSPLHF
TGTGCTAGTGGTACAACCCTTGGAGGTAATTCACCCCTCCACTTT
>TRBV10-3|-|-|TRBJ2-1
CAISDRDDEQFF
TGTGCCATCAGTGACAGGGACGATGAGCAGTTCTTC
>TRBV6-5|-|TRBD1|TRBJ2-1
CASSYSGGFYNEQFF
TGTGCCAGCAGTTACTCAGGGGGCTTCTACAATGAGCAGTTCTTC
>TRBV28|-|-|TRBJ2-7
CASSRGNREYEQYF
TGTGCCAGCAGTCGCGGGAACAGGGAATACGAGCAGTACTTC
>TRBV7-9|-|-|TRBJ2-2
CAIIAGELFF
TGTGCCATAATAGCCGGGGAGCTGTTTTTT
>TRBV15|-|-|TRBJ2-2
CATVLHGSNTGELFF
TGTGCCACCGTTTTACACGGTTCGAACACCGGGGAGCTGTTTTTT
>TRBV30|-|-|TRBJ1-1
CAWSSGYTEAFF
TGTGCCTGGAGTTCGGGGTACACTGAAGCTTTCTTT
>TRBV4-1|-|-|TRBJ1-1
CASSQGYNTEAFF
TGCGCCAGCAGCCAAGGGTACAACACTGAAGCTTTCTTT
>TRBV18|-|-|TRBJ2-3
CASSPPGYAFTDTQYF
TGTGCCAGCTCACCACCGGGCTACGCTTTCACAGATACGCAGTATTTT
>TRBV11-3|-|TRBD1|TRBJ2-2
CASSGGDRARLGTGELFF
TGTGCCAGCAGCGGGGGAGACAGGGCGCGGCTGGGAACCGGGGAGCTGTTTTTT
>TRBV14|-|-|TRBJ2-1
CASSQDGYNEQFF
TGTGCCAGCAGCCAAGACGGTTACAATGAGCAGTTCTTC
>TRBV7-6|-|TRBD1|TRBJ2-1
CASSDTGEAYNEQFF
TGTGCCAGCAGCGATACAGGGGAAGCCTACAATGAGCAGTTCTTC
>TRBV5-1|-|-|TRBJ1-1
CASSLSGPNTEAFF
TGCGCCAGCAGCTTGTCGGGGCCGAACACTGAAGCTTTCTTT
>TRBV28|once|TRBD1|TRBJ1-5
CASSLRDSYQPQHF
TGTGCCAGCAGTCTCCGGGACAGTTATCAGCCCCAGCATTTT
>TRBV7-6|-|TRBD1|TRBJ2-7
CASSPLDGTGVPYEQYF
TGTGCCAGCAGTCCGCTAGACGGGACAGGGGTACCCTACGAGCAGTACTTC
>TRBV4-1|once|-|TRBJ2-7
CASSQGSWDEQYF
TGCGCCAGCAGCCAAGGCTCTTGGGACGAGCAGTACTTC
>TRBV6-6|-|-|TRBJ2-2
CASSYSPSAAGELFF
TGTGCCAGCAGTTACTCACCTTCGGCGGCCGGGGAGCTGTTTTTT
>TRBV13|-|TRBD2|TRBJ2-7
CASSEGLAGSYEQYF
TGTGCCAGCAGCGAAGGACTAGCGGGTTCCTACGAGCAGTACTTC
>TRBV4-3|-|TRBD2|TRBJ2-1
CASSQDGYAGAYEQFF
TGCGCCAGCAGCCAAGATGGGTACGCGGGAGCCTATGAGCAGTTCTTC
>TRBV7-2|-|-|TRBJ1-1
CASSLLVVNTEAFF
TGTGCCAGCAGCTTATTGGTCGTGAACACTGAAGCTTTCTTT
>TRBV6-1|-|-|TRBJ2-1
CASSEPARRGYNEQFF
TGTGCCAGCAGTGAACCAGCAAGGAGGGGGTACAATGAGCAGTTCTTC
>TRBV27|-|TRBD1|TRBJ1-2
CATRHRGTAGYTF
TGTGCCACACGCCACAGGGGCACGGCAGGCTACACCTTC
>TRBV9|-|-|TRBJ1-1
CASSVKIGGEAFF
TGTGCCAGCAGCGTAAAAATTGGAGGGGAAGCTTTCTTT
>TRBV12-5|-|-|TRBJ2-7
CASREQISYEQYF
TGTGCTAGTCGAGAACAGATCTCCTACGAGCAGTACTTC
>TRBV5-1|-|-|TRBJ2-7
CASSRSGGRVHEQYF
TGCGCCAGCAGCCGGTCCGGGGGGCGCGTTCACGAGCAGTACTTC
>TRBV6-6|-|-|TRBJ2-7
CASGNGRSYEQYF
TGTGCCAGCGGTAATGGGCGCTCCTACGAGCAGTACTTC
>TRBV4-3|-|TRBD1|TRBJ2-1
CASSRTGAGNEQFF
TGCGCCAGCAGTAGGACAGGGGCAGGGAATGAGCAGTTCTTC
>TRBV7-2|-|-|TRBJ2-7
CASSTIGSDEQYF
TGTGCCAGCAGCACTATTGGGTCCGACGAGCAGTACTTC
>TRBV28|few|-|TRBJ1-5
CASRLRGNQPQHF
TGTGCCAGCAGACTACGGGGCAATCAGCCCCAGCATTTT
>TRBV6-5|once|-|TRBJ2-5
CASSASGHPQETQYF
TGTGCCAGCAGTGCCTCCGGACATCCACAAGAGACCCAGTACTTC
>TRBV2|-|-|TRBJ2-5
CASSVLGTQETQYF
TGTGCCAGCAGTGTATTGGGTACCCAAGAGACCCAGTACTTC
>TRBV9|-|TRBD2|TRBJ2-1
CASSEGGLVDEQFF
TGTGCCAGCAGCGAGGGGGGACTAGTAGATGAGCAGTTCTTC
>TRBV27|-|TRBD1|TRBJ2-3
CASRTGGGLGTQYF
TGTGCCAGTCGGACAGGGGGGGGTTTAGGTACGCAGTATTTT
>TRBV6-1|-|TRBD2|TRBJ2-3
CASSEAPSGRGNTQYF
TGTGCCAGCAGTGAAGCCCCTAGCGGGAGGGGAAATACGCAGTATTTT
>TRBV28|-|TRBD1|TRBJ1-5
CASSLILSRGYRQPQHF
TGTGCCAGCAGTTTAATTCTTAGCAGGGGGTACCGTCAGCCCCAGCATTTT
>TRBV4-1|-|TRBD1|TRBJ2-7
CASSQDGQGVAYEQYF
TGCGCCAGCAGCCAAGATGGTCAGGGGGTTGCCTACGAGCAGTACTTC
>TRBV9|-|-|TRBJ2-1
CASSFGQYNEQFF
TGTGCCAGCAGCTTCGGACAGTACAATGAGCAGTTCTTC
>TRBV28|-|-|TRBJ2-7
CASRGREIPYEQYF
TGTGCCAGCAGGGGAAGGGAAATCCCCTACGAGCAGTACTTC
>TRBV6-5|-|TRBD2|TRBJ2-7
CASSPLAGAAVEQYF
TGTGCCAGCAGCCCATTAGCGGGAGCTGCCGTAGAGCAGTACTTC
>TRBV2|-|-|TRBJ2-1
CASRANNEQFF
TGTGCCAGCAGGGCCAACAATGAGCAGTTCTTC
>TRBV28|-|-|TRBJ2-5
CASSQSIETQYF
TGTGCCAGCAGCCAGAGTATAGAGACCCAGTACTTC
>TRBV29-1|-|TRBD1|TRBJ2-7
CSVKHGQGNYEQYF
TGCAGCGTTAAACACGGACAGGGCAACTACGAGCAGTACTTC
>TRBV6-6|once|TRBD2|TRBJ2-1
CASRKGLTSTNEQFF
TGTGCCAGCAGAAAGGGACTAACCTCGACGAATGAGCAGTTCTTC
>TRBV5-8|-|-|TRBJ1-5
CASSQGGNQPQHF
TGTGCCAGCAGCCAAGGAGGGAACCAGCCCCAGCATTTT